One and the same sample provided the 30 T cell receptor beta chains below, sequenced in a study of blood T cell repertoires in COVID-19. The protocol was immunoSEQ multiplex PCR, while the TCRdb copy is restricted to in-frame clones and leaves out a portion. The sample has 300,000 or so clones, around 92% seen once. Input material: peripheral blood. The receptor set was obtained from a man between 18 and 29 years old who had recovered from COVID-19.

The CDR3 region is CASSFEAGALMDTQYF. The CDR3 DNA follows: TGTGCCAGCAGTTTTGAAGCGGGGGCCCTTATGGATACGCAGTATTTT. This chain links TRBV6-5 with TRBJ2-3, with 8 bases that match TRBD2. This CDR3 has 16 amino acids. Germline V gives CDR1 MNHEY, CDR2 SVGAGI. Trimming at V came to 4 bases and at J to 6 bases, leaving 12 bases not matched to a gene.

The chain couples TRBV4-2 to TRBJ2-6; D ambiguous. In germline, CDR1 is LGHNA, CDR2 YNFKEQ. Trimming pared 1 base from V and 0 bases from J, leaving 4 bases between. This CDR3 has 15 residues. The CDR3 loop is CASSQGSSGANVLTF. In DNA, the CDR3 is TGTGCCAGCAGCCAAGGGAGCTCTGGGGCCAACGTCCTGACTTTC.

This rearrangement joins TRBV5-1 to TRBJ2-7; 7 bases map to TRBD1. The CDR3 consists of 14 residues. J lost 7 bases, V lost 4 bases, and 11 bases had no gene match. Per germline, CDR1 SGHRS and CDR2 YFSETQ. This chain's CDR3 is CASSQGDSRVEQYF. In DNA form, the CDR3 reads TGCGCCAGCAGCCAGGGGGACAGCAGAGTAGAGCAGTACTTC.

Only one count was recorded for this clone. CDR3 DNA sequence: TGCAGCGTTGAAGGCAGGGCCGAGTACGAGCAGTACTTC. Translation gives CSVEGRAEYEQYF. The chain links TRBV29-1 to TRBJ2-7; a possible D gene is TRBD1 (5 bases). With 1 base removed from V and 4 bases from J, the gap between germline ends came to 11 bases. CDR1 is SQVTM and CDR2 is ANQGSEA in the germline V gene. CDR3 size: 13 residues.

CDR3 protein: CASSPRTALRNGQPQHF. The CDR3 nucleotides are TGTGCCAGCTCACCTAGGACAGCTTTGCGCAATGGTCAGCCCCAGCATTTT. The chain recombines TRBV18 with TRBJ1-5; TRBD1 is a possible D gene (6 bases). Germline V gene data show CDR1 as KGHSH and CDR2 as LQKENI. CDR3 length: 17 residues. V was cut by 3 bases and J by 6 bases, with 21 bases left in between.

The chain is built from TRBV2 and TRBJ1-2; no clear D gene. The CDR3 is 13 amino acids. V was trimmed by 0 bases and J by 8 bases, leaving 10 bases between them. Germline V lookup: CDR1 SNHLY, CDR2 FYNNEI. The CDR3 sequence is CASSEAPEEGYTF. For the CDR3, the DNA is TGTGCCAGCAGTGAAGCTCCAGAGGAGGGCTACACCTTC.

The CDR3, as DNA: TGTGCCAGCAGTTTAGTAGCGGGGTCCCAAGAGACCCAGTACTTC. It specifies CASSLVAGSQETQYF. This rearrangement joins TRBV27 to TRBJ2-5, with 8 bases that match TRBD2. The CDR3 is 15 amino acids. CDR1 is MNHEY, CDR2 SMNVEV, per germline (reference sequence). Trimming removed 2 bases from V and 1 base from J; junction bases left unmatched: 3.

The CDR3: CASSLTHYEQYF. In nucleotides, the CDR3 is TGTGCCAGCAGCCTGACTCATTACGAGCAGTACTTC. This chain connects TRBV11-2 to TRBJ2-7; D unresolved. CDR1 is SGHAT, CDR2 FQNNGV, per germline. The V end lost 5 bases, the J end lost 4 bases, and 9 bases lay between the germline ends. The CDR3 runs 12 residues.

This clone appeared a few times. V is TRBV7-9 and J is TRBJ2-2, with TRBD2 as a possible D gene (6 bases). Germline V gives CDR1 SEHNR, CDR2 FQNEAQ (reference sequence). CDR3 length equals 14 residues. V lost 5 bases, J lost 4 bases, and 11 bases lay in between. The CDR3 DNA follows: TGTGCCAGCAGCGACCTAGCGCCCACCGGGGAGCTGTTTTTT. This codes for CASSDLAPTGELFF.

The V and J genes are TRBV18 and TRBJ2-1; D remains unclear. Trimming shortened V by 1 base and J by 7 bases, and 14 bases separated the two germline ends. Germline CDR1 and CDR2: KGHSH and LQKENI. The CDR3 extends over 15 amino acids. The CDR3 sequence is CASSPQRVLENEQFF. The CDR3, as DNA: TGTGCCAGCTCACCACAACGGGTTTTGGAGAATGAGCAGTTCTTC.

The chain carries TRBV6-1 and TRBJ2-2, with TRBD2 matching 8 bases. Germline V lookup: CDR1 MNHNS, CDR2 SASEGT. V lost 4 bases to trimming and J lost 8 bases; unmatched junction nucleotides: 15. The CDR3 contains 17 residues. DNA for the CDR3: TGTGCCAGCAGTGCGGTTCCCCGGGAGGGCCTCGATGGGGAGCTGTTTTTT. The encoded protein is CASSAVPREGLDGELFF.

V is TRBV7-9 and J is TRBJ2-6; D remains unclear. Germline assignment: CDR1 SEHNR and CDR2 FQNEAQ (reference sequence). Trimming took off 8 bases at V and 1 base at J, with 12 bases between the two ends. The CDR3 consists of 15 residues. The CDR3 sequence is CASGMRMSGANVLTF. The CDR3 DNA sequence: TGTGCCAGCGGTATGCGGATGTCTGGGGCCAACGTCCTGACTTTC.

The chain carries TRBV5-4 and TRBJ2-7, with TRBD2 identical over 8 bases. CDR1 and CDR2 (germline): SGHNT, YYREEE (reference sequence). This CDR3 comprises 15 residues. Trimming took 0 bases from V and 1 from J; bases not matched to a gene: 3. The CDR3 region has the DNA TGTGCCAGCAGCTTGGTTGGCGGGGGGTCCTACGAGCAGTACTTC. This sequence encodes CASSLVGGGSYEQYF.

The chain employs TRBV5-1 and TRBJ2-3; D remains ambiguous. This CDR3 has 13 amino acids. V lost 2 bases and J lost 3, with 7 bases in between. Looked up from germline, CDR1 is SGHRS and CDR2 is YFSETQ. CDR3 DNA: TGCGCCAGCAGCTTCCGCCAGACAGATACGCAGTATTTT. It is translated as CASSFRQTDTQYF.

The chain employs TRBV6-5 and TRBJ2-5; D remains unclear. Germline CDR1 reads MNHEY; CDR2 reads SVGAGI. The CDR3 loop spans 14 amino acids. The germline V and J ends were trimmed by 5 bases and 5 bases, with 15 bases remaining between them. The CDR3: CASSPPNFWETQYF. CDR3 DNA sequence: TGTGCCAGCAGTCCCCCCAACTTCTGGGAGACCCAGTACTTC.

This chain links TRBV6-1 with TRBJ2-7; possible D gene TRBD2, 5 bases. The CDR3 contains 14 residues. V was cut by 3 bases and J by 3 bases, with 12 bases left in between. Germline V gene sequence: CDR1 MNHNS, CDR2 SASEGT. The chain's CDR3 is CASSEGGLIYEQYF. CDR3 nucleotide sequence: TGTGCCAGCAGTGAGGGCGGGCTGATCTACGAGCAGTACTTC.

The V and J genes are TRBV5-1 and TRBJ2-7; D is perhaps TRBD2 (5 bases). CDR1 is SGHRS, CDR2 YFSETQ, per germline. The V end lost 1 base, the J end lost 3 bases, and 8 bases lay between the germline ends. The CDR3 extends over 13 amino acids. CDR3: CASSLSGVYEQYF. CDR3 sequence (DNA): TGCGCCAGCAGCTTGAGCGGAGTCTACGAGCAGTACTTC. Drawing the rest from reference TRBV5-1 and TRBJ2-7, the complete variable domain is KAGVTQTPRYLIKTRGQQVTLSCSPISGHRSVSWYQQTPGQGLQFLFEYFSETQRNKGNFPGRFSGRQFSNSRSEMNVSTLELGDSALYLCASSLSGVYEQYFGPGTRLTVT.

In nucleotides, the CDR3 is TGTGCCAGCAGCTCTGCCGGGACAAGCTTCTCCTACAATGAGCAGTTCTTC. As protein: CASSSAGTSFSYNEQFF. This chain joins TRBV3-1 (or the pseudogene TRBV3-2) and TRBJ2-1; weak D call: TRBD1 (6 bases). The CDR3 has 17 residues. The V and J ends lost 5 bases and 0 bases respectively, with 17 bases between them. Per the germline V gene, CDR1 is LGHDT and CDR2 is YNNKEL (reference sequence).

This rearrangement joins TRBV28 to TRBJ1-3; TRBD1 matches at 9 bases. Looked up from germline, CDR1 is MDHEN and CDR2 is SYDVKM. The CDR3 has 16 residues. Trimming removed 3 bases from V and 2 bases from J; junction bases left unmatched: 5. The CDR3 reads CASSFPGTGTGNTIYF. CDR3 DNA sequence: TGTGCCAGCAGTTTCCCCGGGACAGGGACTGGAAACACCATATATTTT.

The chain carries TRBV7-2 and TRBJ2-5, with 7 nucleotides matching TRBD2. J was trimmed by 4 bases and V by 0 bases; bases with no gene match: 14. CDR1 is SGHTA and CDR2 is FQGNSA in the germline V gene. The CDR3 sequence is 18 residues long. CDR3 DNA: TGTGCCAGCAGCTTAGCGCTTCTAGCCCGAGCGGGGCGAGAGACCCAGTACTTC. This codes for CASSLALLARAGRETQYF.

V usage is TRBV5-8 and J usage is TRBJ2-3, with 11 positions matching TRBD2. Per the germline V gene, CDR1 is SGHTS and CDR2 is YDEGEE. CDR3 length: 16 residues. V shed 6 bases and J 0 bases; nucleotides not matched to a gene: 6. The DNA for the CDR3 is TGTGCCAGCACCTGGGGACTAGCGGAGAGCACAGATACGCAGTATTTT. Protein sequence: CASTWGLAESTDTQYF.

The genes are TRBV5-6 and TRBJ2-1; 8 bases fit TRBD2. Looked up from germline, CDR1 is SGHDT and CDR2 is YYEEEE. V lost 4 bases, J lost 3 bases, and 9 bases stayed unmatched. This CDR3 contains 16 residues. CDR3 nucleotides: TGTGCCAGCAGCGGCGGGGGGAGTTTCTTCTACAATGAGCAGTTCTTC. This encodes CASSGGGSFFYNEQFF. The complete variable domain, with remaining parts taken from reference TRBV5-6 and TRBJ2-1, reads DAGVTQSPTHLIKTRGQQVTLRCSPKSGHDTVSWYQQALGQGPQFIFQYYEEEERQRGNFPDRFSGHQFPNYSSELNVNALLLGDSALYLCASSGGGSFFYNEQFFGPGTRLTVL.

This clone was picked up one time. The V and J genes are TRBV5-6 and TRBJ1-2, with 7 bases that match TRBD1. The CDR3 runs 15 residues. The V and J ends lost 1 base and 3 bases, in that order; junction bases with no gene match: 6. Germline CDR1 reads SGHDT; CDR2 reads YYEEEE. CDR3 DNA sequence: TGTGCCAGCAGCTTGCATACAGGGGACTACTATGGCTACACCTTC. This codes for CASSLHTGDYYGYTF.

The rearrangement uses TRBV13 and TRBJ2-1, with 15 bases fitting TRBD2. Germline CDR1 PRHDT, CDR2 FYEKMQ (reference sequence). The length of the CDR3 is 16 residues. The ends lost 5 bases at V and 9 bases at J; junction bases unmatched: 8. The CDR3 nucleotides read TGTGCCAGCAGCCCCATTGGACTAGCGGGGGGGAGTGAGCAGTTCTTC. Protein: CASSPIGLAGGSEQFF.

This rearrangement joins TRBV5-6 to TRBJ1-1; TRBD1 agrees at 10 bases. CDR1 and CDR2 from the germline V gene are SGHDT and YYEEEE. CDR3 length: 14 residues. J was trimmed by 4 bases and V by 2 bases; bases with no gene match: 2. The CDR3 reads CASSLRDRGTEAFF. The CDR3 nucleotides read TGTGCCAGCAGCTTACGGGACAGGGGCACTGAAGCTTTCTTT.

This chain joins TRBV19 and TRBJ2-1; the match to TRBD2 covers 9 bases. The CDR3 totals 15 residues. Germline lookup yields CDR1 LNHDA and CDR2 SQIVND (reference sequence). V lost 1 base, J lost 5 bases, and 3 bases stayed unmatched. Written as DNA, the CDR3 is TGTGCCAGTAGTATAGGTAGCGGGAGAAACAATGAGCAGTTCTTC. Amino acid sequence: CASSIGSGRNNEQFF.

This chain joins TRBV5-1 and TRBJ2-5; 7 bases align to TRBD2. The CDR3 runs 14 residues. V trimming: 4 bases; J trimming: 0 bases; junction bases outside the gene matches: 3. Germline values: CDR1 SGHRS, CDR2 YFSETQ. DNA of the CDR3: TGCGCCAGCAGCCCCGGGACTAACCAAGAGACCCAGTACTTC. Translation gives CASSPGTNQETQYF.

The chain joins TRBV7-9 to TRBJ1-4; TRBD1 matches 7 bases. This CDR3 is 16 amino acids long. Germline CDR1 is SEHNR and CDR2 is FQNEAQ (reference sequence). The V segment lost 7 bases and the J segment 7 bases; nucleotides outside the gene matches: 15. The CDR3 protein is CASTLSRQGRGEKLFF. In DNA form, the CDR3 reads TGTGCCAGCACCCTGAGCCGACAGGGTCGGGGTGAAAAACTGTTTTTT.

The rearrangement uses TRBV18 and TRBJ1-6; D may be TRBD1 (6 bases). This CDR3 is built from 19 residues. The germline V gene encodes CDR1 KGHSH and CDR2 LQKENI. The V and J ends lost 4 bases and 5 bases respectively, with 24 bases between them. The CDR3 DNA follows: TGTGCCAGCTCACAGACAGGTAGTCCCATGATGAGGAATAATTCACCCCTCCACTTT. Its protein product is CASSQTGSPMMRNNSPLHF.

The chain has TRBV9 and TRBJ1-2, with D possibly matching TRBD1 (6 bases). The V end was cut by 0 bases, the J end by 5 bases, with 14 bases between. Per germline, CDR1 SGDLS and CDR2 YYNGEE. The CDR3 loop spans 15 amino acids. The CDR3 DNA reads as TGTGCCAGCAGCGTAGCCGGGGGGCAAAGGTATGGCTACACCTTC. Translated, it gives CASSVAGGQRYGYTF.